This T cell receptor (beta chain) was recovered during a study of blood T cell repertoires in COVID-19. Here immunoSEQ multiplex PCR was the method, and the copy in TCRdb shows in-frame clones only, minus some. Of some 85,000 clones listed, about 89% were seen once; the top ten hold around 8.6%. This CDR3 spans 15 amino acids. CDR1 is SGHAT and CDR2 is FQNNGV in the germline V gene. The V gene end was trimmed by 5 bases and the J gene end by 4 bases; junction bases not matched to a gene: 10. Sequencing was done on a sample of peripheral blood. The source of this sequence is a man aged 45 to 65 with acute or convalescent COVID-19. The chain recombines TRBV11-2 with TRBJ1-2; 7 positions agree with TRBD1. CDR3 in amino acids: CASSPSSDRVYGYTF. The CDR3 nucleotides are TGTGCCAGCAGCCCTAGTTCCGACAGGGTCTATGGCTACACCTTC.